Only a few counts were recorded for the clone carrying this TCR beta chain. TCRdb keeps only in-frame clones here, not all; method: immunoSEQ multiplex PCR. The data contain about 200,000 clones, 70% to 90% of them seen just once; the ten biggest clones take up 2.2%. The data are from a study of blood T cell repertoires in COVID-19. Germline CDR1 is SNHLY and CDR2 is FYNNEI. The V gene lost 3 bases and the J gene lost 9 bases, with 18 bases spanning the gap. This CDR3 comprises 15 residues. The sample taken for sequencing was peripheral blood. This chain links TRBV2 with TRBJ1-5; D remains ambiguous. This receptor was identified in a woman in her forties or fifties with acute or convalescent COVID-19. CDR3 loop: CASSDKRGGRLPQHF. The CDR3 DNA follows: TGTGCCAGCAGTGATAAACGGGGTGGAAGGTTGCCCCAGCATTTT.